This TCR beta chain is from a study of post-analysis software for immune sequencing data. Across the whole study: Patients had relapsing-remitting, secondary progressive or progressive-relapsing multiple sclerosis; some lacked subtype. Broader study findings: In multiple sclerosis, normalized Chao1 diversity was significantly below that of controls. Co-batched samples clustered tightly together by F measure. The five TRBV segments detected at higher frequency in patients than in controls included TRBV5-6, TRBV5-1 and TRBV20-1.

This CDR3 is built from 14 residues. Germline V gene sequence: CDR1 SGHRS, CDR2 YFSETQ. The authors incorporated unique molecular identifiers into the TCR beta cDNA libraries. Starting from approximately 1 to 10 million T cells, the study yielded approximately 500,000 cDNA molecules. TCRdb ran MiXCR on the PCR reads and lists one entry per CDR3 protein. The sample includes hundreds of thousands of distinct CDR3 sequences, more than 50% of them seen just once. A word on this clonotype: Its antigen is currently unknown. The germline gene is not matched at one end of the junction; a read error may be the cause.

Material: blood. This receptor was identified in a girl aged 2 to 9 with multiple sclerosis. V is TRBV5-1 and J is TRBJ2-1; a weak D match, TRBD1 (5 bases). In DNA, the CDR3 is TGCGCCAGCAGCTTGGAACTGGGGCACAACGAGCAGTTCTTC. Translating gives CASSLELGHNEQFF.